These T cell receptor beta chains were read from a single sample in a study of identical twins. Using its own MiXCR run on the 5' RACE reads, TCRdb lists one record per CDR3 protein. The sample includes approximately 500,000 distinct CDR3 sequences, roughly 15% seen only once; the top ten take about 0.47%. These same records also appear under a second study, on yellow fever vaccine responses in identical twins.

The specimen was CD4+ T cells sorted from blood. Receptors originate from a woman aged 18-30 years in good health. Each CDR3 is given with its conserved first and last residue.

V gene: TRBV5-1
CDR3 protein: CASTSGVAKNIQYF

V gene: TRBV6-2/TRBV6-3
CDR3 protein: CASSYSPSTGRETQYF

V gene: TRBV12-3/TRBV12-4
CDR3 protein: CASSSDREFPDTEAFF

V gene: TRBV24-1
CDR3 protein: CATRRGAGETQYF

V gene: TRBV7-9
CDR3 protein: CASSIPLAGANSGELFF

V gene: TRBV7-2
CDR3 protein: CASSLAPSQGEQFF

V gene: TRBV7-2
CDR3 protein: CASSLDWGLRNEQFF

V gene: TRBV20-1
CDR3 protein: CSARGWTATYEQYF

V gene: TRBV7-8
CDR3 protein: CASSFRVAGDYEQYF

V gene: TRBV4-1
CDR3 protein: CASSQLTGFWTEAFF

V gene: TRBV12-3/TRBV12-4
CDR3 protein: CASSLELAGNTIYF

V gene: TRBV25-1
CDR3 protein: CASTPGGSEAFF

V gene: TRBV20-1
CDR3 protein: CSASRTDEQFF

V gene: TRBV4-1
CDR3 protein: CASSQSGWMFGGGSYEQYF

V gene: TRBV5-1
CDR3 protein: CASSLAAAASGYTF

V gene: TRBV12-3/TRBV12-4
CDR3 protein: CATHRAGLTDTQYF

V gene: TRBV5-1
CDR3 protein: CASSSNTGTATDTQYF

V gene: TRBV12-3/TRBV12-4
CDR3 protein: CASSLMGIGTDTQYF

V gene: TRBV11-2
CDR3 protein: CASSLVGSTSSGRASYEQYF

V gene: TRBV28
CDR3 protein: CASSLRGPSSYEQYF

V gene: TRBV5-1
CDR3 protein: CASSKDTTLNTGELFF

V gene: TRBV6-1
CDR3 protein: CASRIPGRDEQYF

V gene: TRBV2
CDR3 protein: CASSTDGGAFGEQFF

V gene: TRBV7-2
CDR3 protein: CASSRRGGGDYEQYF

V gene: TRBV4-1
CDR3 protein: CASSQDFASGRALEQYF

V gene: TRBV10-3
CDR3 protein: CAISERRGQPQHF

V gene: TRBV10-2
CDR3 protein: CASSFDRGKNEKLFF

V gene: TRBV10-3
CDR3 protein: CAISEFQNSNQPQHF

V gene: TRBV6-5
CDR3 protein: CASSYMRNQPQHF

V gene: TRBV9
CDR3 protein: CASSVADEQFF

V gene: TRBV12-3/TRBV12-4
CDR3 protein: CASSGLAGGETQYF

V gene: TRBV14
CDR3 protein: CASSRRQGTPDTQYF

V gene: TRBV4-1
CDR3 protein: CASSQIGQEKDSPLHF

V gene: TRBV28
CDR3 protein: CASRQQGASEKLFF

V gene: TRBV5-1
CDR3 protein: CASRLQETGELFF

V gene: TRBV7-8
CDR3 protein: CASSLPGLAGGAQETQYF

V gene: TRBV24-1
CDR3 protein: CATSDPTLGELFF

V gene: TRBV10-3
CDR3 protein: CAISDPSGILYEQYF

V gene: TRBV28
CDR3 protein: CASNSQTGEAFF

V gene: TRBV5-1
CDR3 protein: CASSDDQTPVWQFF

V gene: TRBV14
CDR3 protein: CASSSGGHQFF